The next 8 T cell receptor beta chains were all read from a single sample in a study of neurological immune-mediated disorders. TCRdb processed the 5' RACE reads anew with MiXCR; each CDR3 protein has one entry. The sample includes around 48,000 distinct CDR3 sequences, under 13% of them seen just once. Material for sequencing was PBMCs. Every receptor here comes from a woman aged 40 to 50 with HTLV-1-associated myelopathy (HAM/TSP).

This clonotype was counted at least ten times. This chain uses TRBV28 with TRBJ1-6, with 7 nucleotides matching TRBD1. The germline V gene encodes CDR1 MDHEN and CDR2 SYDVKM. V trimming: 2 bases; J trimming: 9 bases; junction bases outside the gene matches: 7. The CDR3 spans 15 residues. CDR3 coding DNA: TGTGCCAGCAGTTTAACAGGGGAAGGTGCTTCACCCCTCCACTTT. Amino acid sequence: CASSLTGEGASPLHF.

This clonotype occurred once. Relative to the germline gene, one junction end is altered; a read error may explain this. CDR3 loop: CANSTSGWVLDEQFF. The DNA for the CDR3 is TGTGCCAACAGTACTAGCGGGTGGGTTCTAGATGAGCAGTTCTTC. V and J are TRBV2 and TRBJ2-1, with TRBD2 matching 9 bases. The CDR3 has 15 amino acids. The germline gives CDR1 SNHLY, CDR2 FYNNEI.

This clonotype showed up many times. The gene calls are TRBV5-1 and TRBJ2-7, with D tentatively TRBD1 (6 bases). Germline loops: CDR1 SGHRS, CDR2 YFSETQ. The CDR3 extends over 16 amino acids. V dropped 0 bases and J dropped 6 bases, with 19 bases sitting between them. CDR3: CASSLGTGRRLGEQYF. The CDR3 bases are TGCGCCAGCAGCTTGGGTACAGGGCGTAGGTTGGGCGAGCAGTACTTC.

At least ten counts were recorded for this clonotype. This chain connects TRBV5-1 to TRBJ2-7, with D maybe TRBD1 (6 bases). In germline, CDR1 is SGHRS, CDR2 YFSETQ. With 4 bases removed from V and 2 bases from J, the gap between germline ends came to 13 bases. CDR3 size: 14 residues. The CDR3 DNA is TGCGCCAGCAGCCTGGAAAACAGGGCCTACGAGCAGTACTTC. Encoded protein: CASSLENRAYEQYF.

This clonotype was detected ten times or more. The chain recombines TRBV14 with TRBJ2-7; D is perhaps TRBD1 (5 bases). V dropped 3 bases and J dropped 5 bases, with 14 bases sitting between them. Germline V gene sequence: CDR1 SGHDN, CDR2 FVKESK. The length of the CDR3 is 14 residues. CDR3 protein: CASSQVGRVDEQYF. The CDR3 nucleotides are TGTGCCAGCAGCCAGGTCGGCAGGGTGGACGAGCAGTACTTC.

This clonotype has only a few counts. The chain joins TRBV5-1 to TRBJ2-1; D gene uncertain. Germline assignment: CDR1 SGHRS and CDR2 YFSETQ. The CDR3 extends over 16 amino acids. The V end was cut by 1 base, the J end by 1 base, with 12 bases between. The CDR3 DNA is TGCGCCAGCAGCTTGCAGGCGGCCCGATCCTACAATGAGCAGTTCTTC. This gives the protein CASSLQAARSYNEQFF. Full variable domain (remainder filled in from reference TRBV5-1 and TRBJ2-1): KAGVTQTPRYLIKTRGQQVTLSCSPISGHRSVSWYQQTPGQGLQFLFEYFSETQRNKGNFPGRFSGRQFSNSRSEMNVSTLELGDSALYLCASSLQAARSYNEQFFGPGTRLTVL.

This clonotype was seen ten or more times. The V call is TRBV7-8, the J call TRBJ2-7; no clear D gene. This CDR3 has 14 amino acids. Per germline, CDR1 SGHVS and CDR2 FQNEAQ. Trimming removed 5 bases at V and 0 bases at J, with 11 bases between. The CDR3 sequence is CASSARPFSYEQYF. The CDR3 coding sequence is TGTGCCAGCAGCGCCCGGCCTTTCTCCTACGAGCAGTACTTC.

This clonotype appeared many times. This chain links TRBV7-2 with TRBJ2-5; D is perhaps TRBD1 or TRBD2 (6 bases each). The length of the CDR3 is 14 residues. V dropped 5 bases and J dropped 5 bases, with 15 bases sitting between them. Germline CDR1 is SGHTA and CDR2 is FQGNSA. This CDR3 reads CASSDLLGGETQYF. Written as DNA, the CDR3 is TGTGCCAGCAGCGATTTACTAGGGGGGGAGACCCAGTACTTC.